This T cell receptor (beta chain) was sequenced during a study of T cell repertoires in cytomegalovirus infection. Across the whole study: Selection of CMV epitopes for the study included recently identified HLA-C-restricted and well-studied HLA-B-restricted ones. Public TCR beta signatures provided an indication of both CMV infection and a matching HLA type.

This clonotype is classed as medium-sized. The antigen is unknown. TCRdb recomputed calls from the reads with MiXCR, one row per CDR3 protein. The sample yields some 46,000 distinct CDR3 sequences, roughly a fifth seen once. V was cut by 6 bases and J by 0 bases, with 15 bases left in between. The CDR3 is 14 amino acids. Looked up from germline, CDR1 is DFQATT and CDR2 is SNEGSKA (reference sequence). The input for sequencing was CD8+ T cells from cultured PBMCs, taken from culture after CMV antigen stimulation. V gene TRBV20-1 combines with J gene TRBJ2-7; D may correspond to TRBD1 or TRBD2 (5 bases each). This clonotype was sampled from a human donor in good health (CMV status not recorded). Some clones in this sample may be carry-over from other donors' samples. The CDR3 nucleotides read TGCAGTGCCCCGGGGCATTCCACCTCCTACGAGCAGTACTTC. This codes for CSAPGHSTSYEQYF.